One and the same sample provided the 17 T cell receptor beta chains below, sequenced in a study of T cell responses to AZD1222 COVID-19 vaccine. Repertoires were generated with immunoSEQ multiplex PCR, while TCRdb's copy carries only in-frame clones and drops some. The sample yields about 160,000 clones, over 75% seen once. The material was peripheral blood, obtained 28 days after the second AZD1222 dose. These receptors were taken from an adult who received the AZD1222 COVID-19 vaccine.

V is TRBV5-1 and J is TRBJ2-7; 8 bases map to TRBD2. V shed 0 bases and J 3 bases; nucleotides not matched to a gene: 17. The CDR3 runs 19 residues. The germline gives CDR1 SGHRS, CDR2 YFSETQ. The CDR3 DNA follows: TGCGCCAGCAGCTTGGAACCCACACCGGAGCGGGGGCGAATCTACGAGCAGTACTTC. This encodes CASSLEPTPERGRIYEQYF. Full variable domain (outside the CDR3, taken from reference TRBV5-1 and TRBJ2-7): KAGVTQTPRYLIKTRGQQVTLSCSPISGHRSVSWYQQTPGQGLQFLFEYFSETQRNKGNFPGRFSGRQFSNSRSEMNVSTLELGDSALYLCASSLEPTPERGRIYEQYFGPGTRLTVT.

This clone has a handful of counts. The chain combines TRBV18 with TRBJ2-7; D ambiguous. Germline lookup yields CDR1 KGHSH and CDR2 LQKENI. V lost 6 bases and J lost 3, with 6 bases in between. The CDR3 sequence is 11 residues long. The CDR3 protein is CASSLYYEQYF. In DNA form, the CDR3 reads TGTGCCAGCTCTCTCTACTACGAGCAGTACTTC.

The J gene is TRBJ1-6, the V gene TRBV2; a possible D gene is TRBD1 (5 bases). The CDR3 runs to 15 residues. Germline CDR1 SNHLY, CDR2 FYNNEI. The V gene lost 7 bases and the J gene lost 9 bases, with 19 bases spanning the gap. The CDR3: CASTRIGDSFSPLHF. The CDR3 DNA sequence: TGTGCCAGCACCCGGATCGGCGACAGTTTTTCACCCCTCCACTTT.

The J gene is TRBJ2-7, the V gene TRBV7-3, with 8 bases matching TRBD2. The CDR3 is made up of 17 amino acids. The germline CDR1 and CDR2 sequences are SGHTA and FQGTGA. After removal of 0 bases from V and 3 bases from J, the junction contained 10 bases not matched to a gene. The CDR3 DNA reads as TGTGCCAGCAGCTTAACCGCCTCTGGGAGCGGGGGCTACGAGCAGTACTTC. As protein: CASSLTASGSGGYEQYF.

The chain employs TRBV30 and TRBJ1-2; 7 nucleotides agree with TRBD1. The V segment lost 0 bases and the J segment 8 bases; nucleotides outside the gene matches: 15. This CDR3 region has 16 residues. Germline CDR1 GTSNPN, CDR2 SVGIG (reference sequence). The CDR3 loop is CAWSVLRGRTSRGYTF. The DNA of the CDR3 is TGTGCCTGGAGTGTACTAAGGGGGCGGACTTCTCGGGGCTACACCTTC.

The chain recombines TRBV14 with TRBJ1-5, with D perhaps TRBD1 (5 bases). CDR1 is SGHDN, CDR2 FVKESK, per germline. Trimming left V 4 bases short and J 5 bases short, with 21 bases between. There are 17 residues in the CDR3. CDR3 sequence (DNA): TGTGCCAGCAGCCCTCGGGGCCCTGAGGCTATGTATCAGCCCCAGCATTTT. This sequence encodes CASSPRGPEAMYQPQHF.

This clone came up once. V and J are TRBV7-9 and TRBJ1-2; no clear D gene. The CDR3 length is 12 residues. The germline gives CDR1 SEHNR, CDR2 FQNEAQ (reference sequence). Trimming stripped 5 bases from V and 3 bases from J, with 7 bases between. The CDR3 region is CASSPNYYGYTF. DNA for the CDR3: TGTGCCAGCAGCCCCAACTACTATGGCTACACCTTC. The variable domain in full, completed from reference TRBV7-9 and TRBJ1-2, reads DTGVSQNPRHKITKRGQNVTFRCDPISEHNRLYWYRQTLGQGPEFLTYFQNEAQLEKSRLLSDRFSAERPKGSFSTLEIQRTEQGDSAMYLCASSPNYYGYTFGSGTRLTVV.

The chain carries TRBV4-1 and TRBJ1-1; TRBD1 agrees at 7 bases. This CDR3 region has 14 residues. J gave up 2 bases and V 8 bases, and 8 bases lay outside the gene matches. CDR1 MGHRA and CDR2 YSYEKL come from the germline V gene. The CDR3 reads CASHRGSGNTEAFF. The CDR3 DNA sequence: TGCGCCAGCCACAGGGGCAGTGGAAACACTGAAGCTTTCTTT.

The chain is built from TRBV19 and TRBJ2-5, with D maybe TRBD1 (7 bases). Trimming stripped 5 bases from V and 4 bases from J, with 14 bases between. CDR1 and CDR2 (germline): LNHDA, SQIVND (reference sequence). The CDR3 has 14 amino acids. The CDR3 DNA sequence: TGTGCCAGTAGTGTCTCAGGGGGGAGAGAGACCCAGTACTTC. Its protein product is CASSVSGGRETQYF.

This clone appeared a single time. V usage is TRBV18 and J usage is TRBJ1-4; D might be TRBD1 (5 bases). The germline V gene has CDR1 KGHSH and CDR2 LQKENI. This CDR3 is 14 amino acids long. Trimming took off 8 bases at V and 3 bases at J, with 13 bases between the two ends. DNA for the CDR3: TGTGCCAGCCGCACCGCAGGGCCTAATGAAAAACTGTTTTTT. Its translation is CASRTAGPNEKLFF. The variable domain in full, completed from reference TRBV18 and TRBJ1-4, reads NAGVMQNPRHLVRRRGQEARLRCSPMKGHSHVYWYRQLPEEGLKFMVYLQKENIIDESGMPKERFSAEFPKEGPSILRIQQVVRGDSAAYFCASRTAGPNEKLFFGSGTQLSVL.

This clone appeared a few times. The genes are TRBV7-9 and TRBJ2-7; 9 bases match TRBD1. The CDR3 sequence is 17 residues long. Trimming took 5 bases from V and 2 from J; bases not matched to a gene: 13. The V gene's germline CDR1 is SEHNR and CDR2 FQNEAQ (reference sequence). CDR3 in DNA: TGTGCCAGCAGCGCGCGACTGTCACAGGGGGCCACCTACGAGCAGTACTTC. Translated: CASSARLSQGATYEQYF.

The V gene is TRBV30, the J gene TRBJ1-2; 9 bases agree with TRBD1. Germline CDR1 GTSNPN, CDR2 SVGIG (reference sequence). The CDR3 spans 18 residues. J lost 6 bases, V lost 0 bases, and 17 bases had no gene match. The CDR3 region has the DNA TGTGCCTGGAGTGTAAGGTTGGGACAGGGAAGGGATACTGATGGCTACACCTTC. It translates to CAWSVRLGQGRDTDGYTF.

The gene calls are TRBV6-2 or TRBV6-3 and TRBJ2-7; D is perhaps TRBD1 or TRBD2 (5 bases each). Trimming took 4 bases from V and 9 from J, leaving 10 bases between them. This CDR3 comprises 11 residues. The germline CDR1 and CDR2 sequences are MNHEY and SVGEGT. The chain's CDR3 is CASSSFGGQYF. CDR3 DNA: TGTGCCAGCAGTTCCTTTGGGGGGCAGTACTTC.

The chain joins TRBV30 to TRBJ2-2; TRBD2 is a possible D gene (5 bases). V was cut by 4 bases and J by 3 bases, with 12 bases left in between. The CDR3 is 14 residues long. The germline CDR1 and CDR2 sequences are GTSNPN and SVGIG (reference sequence). For the CDR3, the DNA is TGTGCCTGGACCGGGATCCAATACACCGGGGAGCTGTTTTTT. Translating gives CAWTGIQYTGELFF.

This chain connects TRBV13 to TRBJ2-1, with a weak D call TRBD1 (6 bases). The V gene lost 4 bases and the J gene lost 3 bases, with 7 bases spanning the gap. The CDR3 spans 13 residues. Germline V gene sequence: CDR1 PRHDT, CDR2 FYEKMQ (reference sequence). CDR3 nucleotides: TGTGCCAGCAGCTCGGACAGCTACAATGAGCAGTTCTTC. Translating gives CASSSDSYNEQFF.

The rearrangement links TRBV27 to TRBJ1-5, with 8 nucleotides matching TRBD1. V shed 6 bases and J 2 bases; nucleotides not matched to a gene: 9. The germline gives CDR1 MNHEY, CDR2 SMNVEV (reference sequence). The CDR3 covers 16 residues. CDR3 bases: TGTGCCAGCAGCCCATTAGGACAGGGTGGCAATCAGCCCCAGCATTTT. This gives the protein CASSPLGQGGNQPQHF.

The CDR3: CATQGGETWGPADPEPYGYTF. The CDR3 DNA sequence: TGTGCCACCCAGGGGGGAGAAACCTGGGGACCCGCGGACCCGGAGCCCTATGGCTACACCTTC. V gene TRBV2 combines with J gene TRBJ1-2; 7 bases fit TRBD1. The CDR3 spans 21 residues. Trimming took 10 bases from V and 4 from J; bases not matched to a gene: 33. Germline CDR1 and CDR2: SNHLY and FYNNEI.